This TCR beta chain was recovered during a study of T cells in Graves' hyperthyroidism and ophthalmopathy. Study conclusions and caveats: Also found in blood were most expanded thyroid clonotypes above 0.001.

Graves' hyperthyroidism was deemed stable given no ophthalmopathy progression within 18 months. The investigators amplified TCR beta CDR3 regions from RNA transcripts. The HTBI primer set drove a first-round RT-PCR of the TCR CDR3. TCRdb re-called the multiplex PCR reads through MiXCR, storing one row per CDR3 protein. The sample has about 360,000 distinct CDR3 sequences, 13% seen once. The CDR3 sequence is 13 residues long. Trimming took 10 bases from V and 5 from J, leaving 18 bases between them. This clonotype was picked up many times. Its antigen is currently unknown. The sequencing sample was made of blood. The receptor comes from a woman between 18 and 29 years old with Graves' hyperthyroidism. The chain has TRBV12-3 or TRBV12-4 and TRBJ2-7, with TRBD2 as a possible D gene (5 bases). The CDR3 sequence is CATRKGGNNEQYF. The CDR3 DNA is TGTGCCACCAGGAAAGGAGGAAACAACGAGCAGTACTTC.